These T cell receptor beta chains were read from a single sample in a study of technical replicates of blood from a handful of donors. Clones were read by immunoSEQ multiplex PCR, and TCRdb kept only the in-frame ones, dropping some. Among about 75,000 clones listed, about 90% were seen once. Sequenced input: T cells isolated from PBMCs. The receptors stem from a human donor in good health. Both conserved end residues are part of each CDR3. The D gene is left open where the match is weak. Expanded clones get a size class; other rows say once, few or many, or leave the size out.

TRBJ1-5,TRBV16,TRBD1,.,CASSQGQGRDRGKDQPQHF,TGTGCCAGCAGCCAAGGTCAAGGCCGAGACAGGGGAAAGGATCAGCCCCAGCATTTT
TRBJ2-2,TRBV6-1,.,.,CASSEQATGELFF,TGTGCCAGCAGTGAACAGGCCACCGGGGAGCTGTTTTTT
TRBJ2-1,TRBV7-2,.,.,CASSLARGSAQFF,TGTGCCAGCAGCTTAGCGCGAGGTAGCGCGCAGTTCTTC
TRBJ2-7,TRBV7-6,TRBD2,.,CASSFPSKGLAGGYEQYF,TGTGCCAGCAGCTTCCCCAGTAAGGGACTAGCGGGTGGGTACGAGCAGTACTTC
TRBJ2-3,TRBV5-1,.,.,CASSLDVGVLADTQYF,TGCGCCAGCAGCTTGGACGTGGGAGTGTTGGCAGATACGCAGTATTTT
TRBJ2-5,TRBV11-2,TRBD2,.,CASSLALAGIQETQYF,TGTGCCAGCAGCTTAGCGCTAGCGGGCATCCAAGAGACCCAGTACTTC
TRBJ1-5,TRBV28,.,.,CASSLIRDQPQHF,TGTGCCAGCAGTTTAATTAGAGATCAGCCCCAGCATTTT
TRBJ2-2,TRBV4-3,.,once,CASSQARQPPGELFF,TGCGCCAGCAGCCAAGCTAGACAGCCACCCGGGGAGCTGTTTTTT
TRBJ1-3,TRBV6-5,.,.,CASSYSFGGSGNTIYF,TGTGCCAGCAGTTACTCTTTCGGCGGCTCTGGAAACACCATATATTTT
TRBJ2-1,TRBV11-3,TRBD2,.,CASRPSGRNHNEQFF,TGTGCCAGCAGACCTAGCGGGAGAAACCACAATGAGCAGTTCTTC
TRBJ1-4,TRBV30,TRBD1,.,CASGTGLNEKLFF,TGTGCCTCTGGGACAGGACTTAATGAAAAACTGTTTTTT
TRBJ1-5,TRBV7-2,.,.,CASSPSVNQPQHF,TGTGCCAGCAGCCCCTCAGTAAATCAGCCCCAGCATTTT
TRBJ1-3,TRBV7-3,.,.,CASSRKRDSGNTIYF,TGTGCCAGCAGCCGAAAACGAGACTCTGGAAACACCATATATTTT
TRBJ2-3,TRBV7-3,TRBD2,.,CASSLTVAGAGTDTQYF,TGTGCCAGCAGCTTAACAGTAGCGGGAGCGGGCACAGATACGCAGTATTTT
TRBJ2-7,TRBV27,TRBD1,.,CASSPTGNEQYF,TGTGCCAGCAGCCCGACAGGGAACGAGCAGTACTTC
TRBJ2-2,TRBV21-1,.,.,CASGKGTGVYGELFF,TGTGCCAGCGGTAAAGGGACAGGGGTATACGGGGAGCTGTTTTTT
TRBJ2-1,TRBV5-4,TRBD2,.,CASSAGLAGEQFF,TGTGCCAGCAGCGCAGGACTAGCGGGCGAGCAGTTCTTC
TRBJ2-5,TRBV15,.,.,CATSRDALYQETQYF,TGTGCCACCAGCAGAGATGCGTTGTACCAAGAGACCCAGTACTTC
TRBJ2-2,TRBV5-1,TRBD1,.,CASRDSREYGELFF,TGCGCCAGCCGGGACAGTCGAGAGTACGGGGAGCTGTTTTTT
TRBJ2-7,TRBV27,.,.,CASSLEGGTPYEQYF,TGTGCCAGCAGTTTAGAGGGCGGTACTCCCTACGAGCAGTACTTC
TRBJ1-5,TRBV10-3,.,.,CAISGGGGGGQPQHF,TGTGCCATCAGTGGAGGAGGGGGGGGCGGGCAGCCCCAGCATTTT
TRBJ2-2,TRBV7-6,TRBD2,.,CASSLGTSGSAGELFF,TGTGCCAGCAGCTTAGGTACTAGCGGGAGCGCCGGGGAGCTGTTTTTT
TRBJ2-3,TRBV14,TRBD1,.,CASSNPRDRTPDTQYF,TGTGCCAGCAGCAACCCGAGGGACAGGACCCCAGATACGCAGTATTTT
TRBJ2-1,TRBV15,.,.,CATSPIPTSKNEQFF,TGTGCCACCAGCCCTATCCCCACTAGCAAAAATGAGCAGTTCTTC
TRBJ2-3,TRBV9,TRBD2,.,CASSVEGLAGTDTQYF,TGTGCCAGCAGCGTAGAAGGGCTAGCGGGGACAGATACGCAGTATTTT
TRBJ1-2,TRBV30,TRBD1,.,CAWGQGTYGYTF,TGTGCCTGGGGACAGGGGACCTATGGCTACACCTTC
TRBJ2-3,TRBV19,TRBD2,.,CASSRGLAARTDTQYF,TGTGCCAGTAGTAGGGGACTAGCGGCTCGCACAGATACGCAGTATTTT
TRBJ2-7,TRBV28,.,.,CASSFRHPYEQYF,TGTGCCAGCAGTTTCCGACACCCCTACGAGCAGTACTTC
TRBJ2-2,TRBV28,.,.,CASSHLGRSKTGELFF,TGTGCCAGCAGCCACCTCGGTCGGTCGAAAACCGGGGAGCTGTTTTTT
TRBJ2-5,TRBV30,.,.,CAWPVEGFDQETQYF,TGTGCCTGGCCTGTTGAGGGCTTCGACCAAGAGACCCAGTACTTC
TRBJ2-3,TRBV7-3,.,.,CASSLAGSDTQYF,TGTGCCAGCAGCTTAGCAGGGTCAGATACGCAGTATTTT
TRBJ2-1,TRBV29-1,.,.,CSVDGVGGGQFF,TGCAGCGTTGACGGCGTGGGCGGAGGGCAGTTCTTC
TRBJ1-2,TRBV5-6,TRBD1,.,CASSDNTWDRGPYGYTF,TGTGCCAGCAGCGATAATACATGGGACAGGGGGCCCTATGGCTACACCTTC
TRBJ2-7,TRBV29-1,TRBD1,.,CSVWTGGFNEQYF,TGCAGCGTATGGACAGGGGGTTTCAACGAGCAGTACTTC
TRBJ2-3,TRBV10-3,.,.,CAIREPADTQYF,TGTGCCATTCGGGAGCCGGCAGATACGCAGTATTTT
TRBJ1-2,TRBV27,.,once,CASSLSNRFGYTF,TGTGCCAGCAGTTTATCGAATCGGTTTGGCTACACCTTC
TRBJ1-4,TRBV5-1,.,.,CASSFSGTNEKLFF,TGCGCCAGCAGCTTTTCAGGAACTAATGAAAAACTGTTTTTT
TRBJ2-1,TRBV7-3,TRBD2,.,CASSPKSGDNEQFF,TGTGCCAGCAGCCCAAAAAGCGGGGACAATGAGCAGTTCTTC
TRBJ2-3,TRBV14,TRBD2,.,CASSQGYAGLAGPPPDTQYF,TGTGCCAGCAGCCAAGGTTACGCGGGACTAGCGGGTCCTCCTCCAGATACGCAGTATTTT
TRBJ2-2,TRBV6-5,.,.,CASRRDRGELFF,TGTGCCAGCAGACGAGACAGGGGGGAGCTGTTTTTT
TRBJ1-1,TRBV7-3,.,few,CASSLSGIATEAFF,TGTGCCAGCAGCTTATCAGGGATCGCCACTGAAGCTTTCTTT
TRBJ2-5,TRBV5-8,TRBD1,.,CASIFDRGETQYF,TGTGCCAGCATATTCGACAGGGGGGAGACCCAGTACTTC
TRBJ2-7,TRBV2,TRBD2,.,CASSDGRGRVYEQYF,TGTGCCAGCAGTGATGGGCGCGGGAGGGTTTACGAGCAGTACTTC
TRBJ1-1,TRBV11-2,TRBD1,.,CASSLSGQGTGGAFF,TGTGCCAGCAGCTTATCGGGACAGGGGACTGGAGGAGCTTTCTTT
TRBJ2-7,TRBV5-1,TRBD2,.,CASSLAESYEQYF,TGCGCCAGCAGCCTAGCGGAATCCTACGAGCAGTACTTC
TRBJ2-3,TRBV28,TRBD2,.,CASVAGVTTDTQYF,TGTGCCAGCGTCGCGGGAGTGACCACAGATACGCAGTATTTT
TRBJ1-5,TRBV2,TRBD1,.,CATYRGLNQPQHF,TGTGCCACGTACAGGGGGCTCAATCAGCCCCAGCATTTT
TRBJ2-7,TRBV11-2,TRBD2,.,CASSLGGGGYEQYF,TGTGCCAGCAGCTTAGGGGGGGGTGGCTACGAGCAGTACTTC
TRBJ2-1,TRBV5-1,TRBD1,.,CASSPRQGRTSYNEQFF,TGCGCCAGCAGCCCGAGACAGGGACGTACTTCCTACAATGAGCAGTTCTTC